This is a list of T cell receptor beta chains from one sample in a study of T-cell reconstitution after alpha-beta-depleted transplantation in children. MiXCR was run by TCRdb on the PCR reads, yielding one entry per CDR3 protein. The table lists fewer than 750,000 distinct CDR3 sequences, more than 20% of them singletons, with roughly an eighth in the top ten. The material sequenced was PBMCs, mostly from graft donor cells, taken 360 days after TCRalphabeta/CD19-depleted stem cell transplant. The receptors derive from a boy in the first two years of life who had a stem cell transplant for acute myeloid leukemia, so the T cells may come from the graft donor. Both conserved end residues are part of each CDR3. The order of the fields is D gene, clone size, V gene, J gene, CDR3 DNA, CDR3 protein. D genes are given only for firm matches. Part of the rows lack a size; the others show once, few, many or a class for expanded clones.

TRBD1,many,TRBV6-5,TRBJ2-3,TGTGCCAGCAGTTACTCCGGGACAGGGGGAACAGATACGCAGTATTTT,CASSYSGTGGTDTQYF
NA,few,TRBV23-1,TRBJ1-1,TGCGCCAGCAGGGGTGAAGCTTTCTTT,CASRGEAFF
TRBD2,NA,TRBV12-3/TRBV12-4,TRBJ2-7,TGTGCCAGCAGTTTAAGTGGGGGGGTTTACGAGCAGTACTTC,CASSLSGGVYEQYF
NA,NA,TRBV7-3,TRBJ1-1,TGTGCCAGCAGCTTGGGACAACCCTACACTGAAGCTTTCTTT,CASSLGQPYTEAFF
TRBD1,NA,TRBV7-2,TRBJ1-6,TGTGCCAGCAGCCCGGGACAGGTTTCACATAATTCACCCCTCCACTTT,CASSPGQVSHNSPLHF
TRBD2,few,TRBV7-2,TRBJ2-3,TGTGCCAGCAGCTTAGCGGTGGCTAGCGGGTCGCAGTATTTT,CASSLAVASGSQYF
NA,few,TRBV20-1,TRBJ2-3,TGCAGTGCTAGCGCCGGGGACTTCGGCACAGATACGCAGTATTTT,CSASAGDFGTDTQYF
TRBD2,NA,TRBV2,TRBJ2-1,TGTGCCAGCAGTCCAGCGGGGGGGCCCATCGATGAGCAGTTCTTC,CASSPAGGPIDEQFF
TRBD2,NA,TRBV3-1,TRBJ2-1,TGTGCCAGCAGCCAAACTTCCCCACTAGCGTTGGGGGAGGGTGAGCAGTTCTTC,CASSQTSPLALGEGEQFF
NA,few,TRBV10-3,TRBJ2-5,TGTGCCATCAGTGCAATCGCGGCAGGGGAAGAGACCCAGTACTTC,CAISAIAAGEETQYF
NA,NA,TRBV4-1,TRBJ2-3,TGCGCCAGCAGCCAAGTACTGGTTACAGATACGCAGTATTTT,CASSQVLVTDTQYF
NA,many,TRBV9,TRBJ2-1,TGTGCCAGCAGCTTCCAGGCGCTCGGCTCCTACAATGAGCAGTTCTTC,CASSFQALGSYNEQFF
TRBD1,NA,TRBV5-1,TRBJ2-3,TGCGCCAGCAGCTTACGCCCGGACAGGTACACAGATACGCAGTATTTT,CASSLRPDRYTDTQYF
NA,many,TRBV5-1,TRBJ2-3,TGCGCCAGCAGCTTGGCTGCAGATACGCAGTATTTT,CASSLAADTQYF
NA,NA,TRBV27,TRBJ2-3,TGTGCCAGCAGTTTATCGGGGGGGGCTGCGTATACGCAGTATTTT,CASSLSGGAAYTQYF
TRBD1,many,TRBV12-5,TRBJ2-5,TGTGCTAGTGGTTTGGAGGGGGCGAAGGGAAGAGAGACCCAGTACTTC,CASGLEGAKGRETQYF
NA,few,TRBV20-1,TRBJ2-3,TGCAGTGCTAGGCCCGGGAGCGCAGGTGGCACAGATACGCAGTATTTT,CSARPGSAGGTDTQYF
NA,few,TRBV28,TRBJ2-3,TGTGCCAGCGGAGGGACACTAACCCTTAGAAGCACAGATACGCAGTATTTT,CASGGTLTLRSTDTQYF
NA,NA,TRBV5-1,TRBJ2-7,TGCGCCAGCAGCCGGGACTTTTTCTCCTACGAGCAGTACTTC,CASSRDFFSYEQYF
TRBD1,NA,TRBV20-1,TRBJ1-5,TGCAGTGCGATACCGGGACAGGGTAGAAAGCCCCAGCATTTT,CSAIPGQGRKPQHF
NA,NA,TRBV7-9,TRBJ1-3,TGTGCCAGCAGCTTACCCGGATCTGGAAACACCATATATTTT,CASSLPGSGNTIYF
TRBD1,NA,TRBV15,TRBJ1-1,TGTGCCACCGGGACAGCCATGAACACTGAAGCTTTCTTT,CATGTAMNTEAFF
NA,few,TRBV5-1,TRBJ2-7,TGCGCCAGCAGCACCGGACCAGGGAGCTCCTACGAGCAGTACTTC,CASSTGPGSSYEQYF
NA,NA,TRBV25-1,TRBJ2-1,TGTGCCAGCAGTGAATGGGGGTCCGGTAATGAGCAGTTCTTC,CASSEWGSGNEQFF
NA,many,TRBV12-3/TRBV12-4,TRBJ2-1,TGTGCCAGCAGTCCCGGGGGGCGCTCCTACAATGAGCAGTTCTTC,CASSPGGRSYNEQFF
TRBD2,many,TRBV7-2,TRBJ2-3,TGTGCCAGCACCCTGGGACTAGCGGCCCGAAATACGCAGTATTTT,CASTLGLAARNTQYF
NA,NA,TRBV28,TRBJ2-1,TGTGCCAGCAGCCCCCCCAGGCAGGGGAAGAATGAGCAGTTCTTC,CASSPPRQGKNEQFF
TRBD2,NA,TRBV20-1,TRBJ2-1,TGCAGTGCTAATACCGGGACTAGCGGACCCAATGAGCAGTTCTTC,CSANTGTSGPNEQFF
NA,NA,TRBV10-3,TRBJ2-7,TGTGCCATCAGACAGAGGAGCTCCTACGAGCAGTACTTC,CAIRQRSSYEQYF
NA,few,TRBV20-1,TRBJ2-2,TGCAGTGGCTTAGGGGAAAGGAACACCGGGGAGCTGTTTTTT,CSGLGERNTGELFF
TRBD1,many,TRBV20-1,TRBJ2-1,TGCAGTGCTGGGACAGGGGGCGGGGATGAGCAGTTCTTC,CSAGTGGGDEQFF
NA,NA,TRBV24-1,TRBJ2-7,TGTGCCACCAGTGATTCGCCAGGGGGGAACGAGCAGTACTTC,CATSDSPGGNEQYF
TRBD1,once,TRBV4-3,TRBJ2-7,TGCGCCAGCAGCCAAGAACAAGGGTTGGACAGGGACCCCTACGAGCAGTACTTC,CASSQEQGLDRDPYEQYF
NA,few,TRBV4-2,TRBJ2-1,TGTGCCAGCAGCCAAGCCTCGGGGGGCGGGTACAATGAGCAGTTCTTC,CASSQASGGGYNEQFF
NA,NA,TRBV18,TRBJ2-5,TGTGCCAGCTCACCCCTGCTTCTGGACTACCAGGAAGAGACCCAGTACTTC,CASSPLLLDYQEETQYF
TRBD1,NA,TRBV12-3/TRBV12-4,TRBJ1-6,TGTGCCAGCAGCTTTGAGTGGACAGGGCAATTTTCACCCCTCCACTTT,CASSFEWTGQFSPLHF
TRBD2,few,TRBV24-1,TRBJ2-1,TGTGCCACCGGGACTAGGATGAGGTCGAATGAGCAGTTCTTC,CATGTRMRSNEQFF
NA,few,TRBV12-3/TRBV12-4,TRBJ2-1,TGTGCCAGCAGTTTCGATGGGGATGAGCAGTTCTTC,CASSFDGDEQFF
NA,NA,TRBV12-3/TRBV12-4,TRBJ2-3,TGTGCCAGCAGTTTTGGGCAGTTCACAGATACGCAGTATTTT,CASSFGQFTDTQYF
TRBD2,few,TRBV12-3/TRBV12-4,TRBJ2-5,TGTGCCAGCAGTTACCAACGGGGGGTAGACTTC,CASSYQRGVDF
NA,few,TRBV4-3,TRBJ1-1,TGCGCCAGCAGCCAAGACCGAGCGAACACTGAAGCTTTCTTT,CASSQDRANTEAFF
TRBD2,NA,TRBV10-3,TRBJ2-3,TGTGCCATCAGTGGCGCTAGCGGGGGAGATACGCAGTATTTT,CAISGASGGDTQYF
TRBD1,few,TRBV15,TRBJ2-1,TGTGCCACCAGCGGACAGGTCAACTCCTACAATGAGCAGTTCTTC,CATSGQVNSYNEQFF
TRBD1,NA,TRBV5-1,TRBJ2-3,TGCGCCAGCAGCGGGGGCGGGACAGGGACCACAGATACGCAGTATTTT,CASSGGGTGTTDTQYF
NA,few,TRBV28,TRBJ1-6,TGTGCCAGCAGTTTCGGGCGTAGCTCCTATAATTCACCCCTCCACTTT,CASSFGRSSYNSPLHF
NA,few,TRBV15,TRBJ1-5,TGTGCCACCGGGAGGGGCAATCAGCCCCAGCATTTT,CATGRGNQPQHF
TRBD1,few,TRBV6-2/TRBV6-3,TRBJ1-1,TGTGCCAGCAGTTCCCCAGGGGGTAACATGAACACTGAAGCTTTCTTT,CASSSPGGNMNTEAFF
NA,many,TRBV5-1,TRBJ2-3,TGCGCCAGCAGCTTGACCCACAGGGTGGAAGATACGCAGTATTTT,CASSLTHRVEDTQYF
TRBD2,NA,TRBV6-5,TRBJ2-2,TGTGCCAGCAGTTACCAAGCGGGGGGCCCTTCCGGGGAGCTGTTTTTT,CASSYQAGGPSGELFF
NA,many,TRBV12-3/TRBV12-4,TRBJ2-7,TGTGCCAGCAGGTCTAACAGGGACGAGCAGTACTTC,CASRSNRDEQYF
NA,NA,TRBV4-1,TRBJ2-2,TGCGCCAGCAGCCAAGATCGCCAGAGCCGAGAGCTGTTTTTT,CASSQDRQSRELFF
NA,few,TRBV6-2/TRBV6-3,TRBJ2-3,TGTGCCAGCAGTTACTCTGGGACAGGGATCGCGCGTCTAGCGGGGGTATTCACAGATACGCAGTATTTT,CASSYSGTGIARLAGVFTDTQYF
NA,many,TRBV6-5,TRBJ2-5,TGTGCCAGCAGTAAACGGGAGACCCAGTACTTC,CASSKRETQYF
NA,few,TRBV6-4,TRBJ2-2,TGTGCCAGCAGAGGATCGATTGGGGCCGGGGAGCTGTTTTTT,CASRGSIGAGELFF
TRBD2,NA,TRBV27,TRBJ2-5,TGTGCCAGCAGTATTTCTAGCGGGCAAGAGACCCAGTACTTC,CASSISSGQETQYF
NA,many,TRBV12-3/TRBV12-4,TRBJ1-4,TGTGCCAGCAGCCTAACAGTCACCAATGAAAAACTGTTTTTT,CASSLTVTNEKLFF
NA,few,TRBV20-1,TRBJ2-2,TGCAGTGCTAGTCCAACGGGGGCTAGCGGGAACACCGGGGAGCTGTTTTTT,CSASPTGASGNTGELFF
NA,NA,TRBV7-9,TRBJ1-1,TGTGCCAGCAGCTTTGGGCAGGGTGTCGTAGCTTTCTTT,CASSFGQGVVAFF
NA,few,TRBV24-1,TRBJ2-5,TGTGCCACCAGTGACCCCAGACAAGTCCAAGAGACCCAGTACTTC,CATSDPRQVQETQYF
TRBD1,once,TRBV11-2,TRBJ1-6,TGTGCCAGCAGCCATAGGAGGCAGACAGGGGATAATTCACCCCTCCACTTT,CASSHRRQTGDNSPLHF